This T cell receptor beta chain was documented in a study of T cells in Graves' hyperthyroidism and ophthalmopathy. V lost 5 bases and J 2 bases, leaving 19 bases between the germline ends. Germline V lookup: CDR1 MNHNS, CDR2 SASEGT. The CDR3 has 16 residues. Researchers amplified the TCR beta CDR3 regions from RNA transcripts. With the HTBI primer set, the TCR CDR3 went through a first round of RT-PCR. TCRdb used MiXCR to reprocess the multiplex PCR reads, holding one entry per CDR3 protein. This sample yields 500,000 to 650,000 distinct CDR3 sequences, of which around 15% are seen a single time; roughly an eighth belongs to the top ten.

The TCR sequence derives from a woman between 50 and 59 years old with Graves' ophthalmopathy. The rearrangement uses TRBV6-1 and TRBJ2-7; TRBD2 is a possible D gene (5 bases). Material: blood. Here the CDR3 reads CASSSGPGFLTYEQYF. In nucleotides, the CDR3 is TGTGCCAGCAGTTCCGGGCCGGGGTTCTTAACCTACGAGCAGTACTTC.